Detailed here is one T cell receptor (beta chain). No antigen is known for it. This specimen comes from a study of vaccination and CD4 T cells after COVID-19. The wider study: Median time from second vaccine dose to sampling was roughly 76 days (14 to 241).

CD4+ T cells that had been cultured provided DNA sequenced with the Oncomine TCR Beta short-read assay. TCRdb re-called the PCR reads through MiXCR, storing one row per CDR3 protein. The sample records 8,500 to 10,000 distinct CDR3 sequences, roughly half being singletons. General study findings and limits: The median number of SARS-CoV-2-reactive clonotypes increased from around 20 to 38, a change that did not reach significance.

J lost 7 bases, V lost 6 bases, and 8 bases had no gene match. The CDR3 has 13 residues. Looked up from germline, CDR1 is SNHLY and CDR2 is FYNNEI. Treatment specified: 10-day PBMC culture with coronavirus spike peptide pools or control peptides (ViraFEST assay). PCR positivity dates ran from March to December 2020, preceding US Alpha, Beta and Delta variants. V gene TRBV2 combines with J gene TRBJ2-5; TRBD1 matches at 7 bases. Source material: CD4+ T cells from blood, cultured in vitro. The sequence came from a human donor who had recovered from COVID-19. For the CDR3, the DNA is TGTGCCAGCAGGCAGGGGGTTGAAGCGACCCAGTACTTC. Translated, it gives CASRQGVEATQYF.